A single count supports the clone carrying this T cell receptor (beta chain). V lost 4 bases and J 0 bases, leaving 17 bases between the germline ends. The CDR3 extends over 17 amino acids. Germline assignment: CDR1 LNHDA and CDR2 SQIVND (reference sequence). Repertoires were generated with immunoSEQ multiplex PCR, while TCRdb's copy carries only in-frame clones and drops some. The table has 120,000 or so clones, 90% seen once. This specimen belongs to a study of blood T cell repertoires in COVID-19. This sequence joins TRBV19 and TRBJ2-3, with D possibly matching TRBD1 (5 bases). The sequence derives from a woman aged 60-70 years with COVID-19, enrolled during active disease. The sample was peripheral blood. The chain's CDR3 is CASSTTQTAPSTDTQYF. For the CDR3, the DNA is TGTGCCAGTAGTACTACTCAGACAGCCCCTAGCACAGATACGCAGTATTTT.